The 20 T cell receptor beta chains below were found in one sample sequenced in a study of cytomegalovirus exposure and HLA in healthy donors. Generated by immunoSEQ multiplex PCR, the TCRdb table keeps only in-frame clones and is missing some. The data show roughly 150,000 clones, almost 85% seen once. Specimen: PBMCs. The receptors originated from a man aged 30 to 45 in good health and CMV-seropositive.

The chain couples TRBV10-3 to TRBJ1-2; the match to TRBD1 covers 9 bases. Germline values: CDR1 ENHRY, CDR2 SYGVKD. This CDR3 region has 15 residues. V lost 5 bases to trimming and J lost 3 bases; unmatched junction nucleotides: 7. CDR3 sequence: CAISRTGVGDYGYTF. The CDR3 DNA sequence: TGTGCCATCAGTAGGACAGGGGTGGGGGACTATGGCTACACCTTC.

V usage is TRBV27 and J usage is TRBJ1-5; D gene uncertain. The CDR3 totals 15 residues. V gave up 1 base and J gave up 3 bases, with 10 bases separating them. The V gene's germline CDR1 is MNHEY and CDR2 SMNVEV (reference sequence). CDR3 region: CASSLLSGNNQPQHF. The CDR3 DNA sequence: TGTGCCAGCAGTTTATTGTCGGGAAACAATCAGCCCCAGCATTTT.

The chain couples TRBV4-3 to TRBJ1-1; no clear D. Germline V gene data show CDR1 as LGHNA and CDR2 as YSLEER. V lost 4 bases, J lost 2 bases, and 14 bases lay in between. The CDR3 is 15 residues long. The CDR3 DNA sequence: TGCGCCAGCAGCCTAGCCTCGGGAGCAAACACTGAAGCTTTCTTT. As protein: CASSLASGANTEAFF.

The J gene is TRBJ1-2, the V gene TRBV6-8, with D unresolved. This CDR3 is 15 amino acids long. V lost 4 bases to trimming and J lost 5 bases, with 17 bases between them. Germline V lookup: CDR1 MNHGY, CDR2 SAAAGT. CDR3 sequence: CASSFPAAGSYGYTF. The DNA for the CDR3 is TGTGCCAGCAGTTTTCCGGCGGCGGGAAGTTATGGCTACACCTTC.

The sample holds one count of this clone. The rearrangement links TRBV19 to TRBJ1-3, with D unresolved. Trimming left V 5 bases short and J 1 base short, with 15 bases between. Per the germline V gene, CDR1 is LNHDA and CDR2 is SQIVND (reference sequence). The CDR3 spans 16 residues. This CDR3 is CASSVRLLTSGNTIYF. DNA for the CDR3: TGTGCCAGTAGTGTTCGACTTCTGACTTCTGGAAACACCATATATTTT.

This clone has just one count. This chain connects TRBV30 to TRBJ2-5; no clear D gene. Per the germline V gene, CDR1 is GTSNPN and CDR2 is SVGIG (reference sequence). This CDR3 has 11 amino acids. The ends were cut back, 2 bases at V and 2 bases at J, with 3 bases in the middle. Written as DNA, the CDR3 is TGTGCCTGGAGTCCACAAGAGACCCAGTACTTC. Translated: CAWSPQETQYF.

The CDR3, as DNA: TGTGCCTGGAGTGTAACCAGGGCGAACACTGAAGCTTTCTTT. It specifies CAWSVTRANTEAFF. The chain employs TRBV30 and TRBJ1-1; a weak D match, TRBD1 (5 bases). Germline-derived CDR1 and CDR2 are GTSNPN and SVGIG (reference sequence). The CDR3 contains 14 residues. V lost 0 bases and J lost 1, with 9 bases in between.

J is TRBJ1-2 and V is TRBV18; 7 bases map to TRBD1. The CDR3 extends over 15 amino acids. The J segment lost 4 bases and the V segment lost 3 bases, leaving 8 bases of the junction unmatched. Germline CDR1 is KGHSH and CDR2 is LQKENI. The CDR3 spells CASSPGQDQFYGYTF. The CDR3 DNA reads as TGTGCCAGCTCACCCGGACAGGACCAATTCTATGGCTACACCTTC.

The V gene is TRBV4-2, the J gene TRBJ2-7; 10 bases fit TRBD1. From germline, CDR1 is LGHNA and CDR2 YNFKEQ. The CDR3 loop spans 16 amino acids. Germline trimming cut 2 bases from V and 4 bases from J; bases unmatched to any gene: 8. CDR3 sequence reads: CASSQPRGTGVYEQYF. In DNA form, the CDR3 reads TGTGCCAGCAGCCAACCCAGGGGGACAGGGGTTTACGAGCAGTACTTC.

CDR3 residues: CASSQEQGQTYEQYF. CDR3 DNA: TGCGCCAGCAGCCAAGAACAGGGACAGACCTACGAGCAGTACTTC. The chain uses TRBV4-3 and TRBJ2-7; 7 bases fit TRBD1. The CDR3 is 15 residues long. Germline V CDR1 and CDR2: LGHNA, YSLEER. J lost 2 bases, V lost 0 bases, and 4 bases had no gene match.

The genes are TRBV11-2 and TRBJ2-3; 11 nucleotides agree with TRBD2. The CDR3 sequence is 16 residues long. Losses at the gene ends were 5 bases for V and 0 bases for J; bases not matched to a gene: 4. CDR1 is SGHAT and CDR2 is FQNNGV in the germline V gene. In nucleotides, the CDR3 is TGTGCCAGCAGCCTGGGACTAGCGGATAGCACAGATACGCAGTATTTT. Protein product: CASSLGLADSTDTQYF.

The rearrangement uses TRBV28 and TRBJ1-2; the match to TRBD1 covers 7 bases. CDR1 is MDHEN and CDR2 is SYDVKM in the germline V gene. CDR3 length: 14 amino acids. J was trimmed by 4 bases and V by 5 bases; bases with no gene match: 7. CDR3 DNA: TGTGCCAGCAGTCCCCCGGGACAGTCCTATGGCTACACCTTC. Its protein product is CASSPPGQSYGYTF.

The chain has TRBV5-4 and TRBJ2-7; possible D gene TRBD1, 5 bases. CDR3 length: 13 amino acids. Trimming took off 5 bases at V and 5 bases at J, with 14 bases between the two ends. CDR1 is SGHNT and CDR2 is YYREEE in the germline V gene (reference sequence). This CDR3 reads CASSYQGRDEQYF. CDR3 sequence (DNA): TGTGCCAGCAGTTACCAGGGTAGGGACGAGCAGTACTTC.

The chain joins TRBV5-1 to TRBJ2-1; 8 bases fit TRBD1. V was pared by 0 bases and J by 0 bases, with 8 bases of the junction left unmatched. CDR3 size: 18 residues. Germline values: CDR1 SGHRS, CDR2 YFSETQ. CDR3 DNA sequence: TGCGCCAGCAGCTTGGCGGGGACAGGTCCGGACTCCTACAATGAGCAGTTCTTC. Protein product: CASSLAGTGPDSYNEQFF.

The chain has TRBV11-1 and TRBJ1-3; no clear D gene. The CDR3 extends over 15 amino acids. The germline CDR1 and CDR2 sequences are SGHAT and FQDESV (reference sequence). V lost 5 bases to trimming and J lost 4 bases, with 15 bases between them. The CDR3 protein is CASSLGSSAGNTIYF. The CDR3 nucleotides read TGTGCCAGCAGCCTAGGGAGCTCGGCGGGAAACACCATATATTTT.

The chain combines TRBV29-1 with TRBJ1-3; D is unclear. This CDR3 region has 13 residues. The germline CDR1 and CDR2 sequences are SQVTM and ANQGSEA. V lost 5 bases and J 0 bases, leaving 8 bases between the germline ends. The CDR3 region has the DNA TGCAGCGTTTGGGCCGACTCTGGAAACACCATATATTTT. This translates into CSVWADSGNTIYF.

The rearrangement uses TRBV7-3 and TRBJ1-2, with TRBD1 matching over 8 bases. The ends lost 6 bases at V and 4 bases at J; junction bases unmatched: 7. The CDR3 totals 14 residues. From germline, CDR1 is SGHTA and CDR2 FQGTGA. The CDR3 bases are TGTGCCAGCAGTGAAGGGACAGGTCCCTATGGCTACACCTTC. Amino acid sequence: CASSEGTGPYGYTF.

The chain links TRBV5-1 to TRBJ2-3, with 9 bases aligning to TRBD1. The germline gives CDR1 SGHRS, CDR2 YFSETQ. V gave up 0 bases and J gave up 3 bases; unmatched junction bases: 8. The CDR3 length is 17 residues. The CDR3 nucleotides are TGCGCCAGCAGCTTGGCCCCGGGACAGGGTTTAACAGATACGCAGTATTTT. This translates into CASSLAPGQGLTDTQYF.

The gene calls are TRBV7-9 and TRBJ2-2, with a tentative D call TRBD2 (6 bases). This CDR3 region has 16 residues. Looked up from germline, CDR1 is SEHNR and CDR2 is FQNEAQ (reference sequence). V lost 5 bases, J lost 0 bases, and 13 bases lay in between. CDR3 region: CASSPAGRTNTGELFF. The DNA of the CDR3 is TGTGCCAGCAGCCCGGCGGGAAGGACGAACACCGGGGAGCTGTTTTTT.

The chain joins TRBV5-6 to TRBJ2-1, with 9 bases lining up with TRBD2. The germline CDR1 and CDR2 sequences are SGHDT and YYEEEE. After removal of 4 bases from V and 8 bases from J, the junction contained 13 bases not matched to a gene. The CDR3 has 16 residues. CDR3 DNA sequence: TGTGCCAGCAGCCCAGTAGCGGGGGCCTCCGTCTATGAGCAGTTCTTC. This translates into CASSPVAGASVYEQFF. Together with reference TRBV5-6 and TRBJ2-1, the CDR3 gives the full variable domain: DAGVTQSPTHLIKTRGQQVTLRCSPKSGHDTVSWYQQALGQGPQFIFQYYEEEERQRGNFPDRFSGHQFPNYSSELNVNALLLGDSALYLCASSPVAGASVYEQFFGPGTRLTVL.